Each of the 3 T cell receptor beta chains below was sequenced from the same sample in a study of T cell repertoires in cytomegalovirus infection (dated 2019 in TCRdb). These TCRs are of unknown antigen specificity. The treatment or condition label on this specimen signifies: in vitro stimulation with specific CMV peptide epitopes to enrich CMV-specific T cells. The run used an Illumina HiSeq 1500. TCRdb reworked the public reads: Q25 trimming with fastp, MiXCR clone assembly, productive beta chains retained. Records with the same CDR3 protein are collapsed into one entry carrying the most frequent genes and DNA. The sample table shows about 280,000 distinct CDR3 sequences, and around 20% are seen once. Of the sample, about 21% falls within the top ten clones. This specimen consisted of cultured PBMCs, obtained from culture after CMV antigen stimulation. These TCRs come from a human donor in good health (CMV status not recorded). Some clones in this sample may be carry-over from other donors' samples.

Judged by abundance, this clonotype is medium-sized (0.01 to 0.1%). The chain has TRBV20-1 and TRBJ1-1; 7 bases match TRBD1. The germline gives CDR1 DFQATT, CDR2 SNEGSKA (reference sequence). CDR3 length: 14 residues. The V gene end was trimmed by 3 bases and the J gene end by 0 bases; junction bases not matched to a gene: 4. The CDR3: CSARGQLLNTEAFF. CDR3 nucleotides: TGCAGTGCTAGGGGACAGCTCCTGAACACTGAAGCTTTCTTT.

The chain uses TRBV27 and TRBJ1-6, with TRBD1 identical over 7 bases. Germline assignment: CDR1 MNHEY and CDR2 SMNVEV (reference sequence). The CDR3 length is 16 residues. Germline trimming cut 1 base from V and 8 bases from J; bases unmatched to any gene: 8. The CDR3 loop is CASSLLAGTAHSPLHF. In DNA form, the CDR3 reads TGTGCCAGCAGTTTATTGGCCGGGACAGCCCATTCACCCCTCCACTTT.

This clonotype was observed at least ten times. The rearrangement uses TRBV7-2 and TRBJ2-2; 10 nucleotides agree with TRBD2. Germline V gene sequence: CDR1 SGHTA, CDR2 FQGNSA. Germline trimming cut 5 bases from V and 0 bases from J; bases unmatched to any gene: 6. The CDR3 is made up of 17 amino acids. The CDR3 spells CASSQSLAGANTGELFF. CDR3 DNA sequence: TGTGCCAGCAGCCAGAGCCTAGCGGGAGCGAACACCGGGGAGCTGTTTTTT. The full variable domain, with the rest looked up from reference TRBV7-2 and TRBJ2-2, is GAGVSQSPSNKVTEKGKDVELRCDPISGHTALYWYRQSLGQGLEFLIYFQGNSAPDKSGLPSDRFSAERTGGSVSTLTIQRTQQEDSAVYLCASSQSLAGANTGELFFGEGSRLTVL.